This TCR beta chain was sequenced during a study of T cell clonality in common variable immunodeficiency. Notes on the study in general: Patient heterogeneity in the CVID cohort limited correlations between repertoire features and clinical complications. In common variable immunodeficiency, TCR beta chains reportedly carried fewer deletions and N-nucleotide insertions.

This clone was seen repeatedly, ten times or more. Its matching antigen is unknown. The read halts 3 residues ahead of the CDR3 end, with the missing end drawn from the germline J gene. Most patients and controls had Caucasian heritage. Blood samples were heparinized, about 4.5 to 8 ml per donor. Germline V gene lookup returns CDR1 SNHLY and CDR2 FYNNEI. V lost 8 bases to trimming and J lost 2 bases, with 15 bases between them. The CDR3 totals 15 residues. Generated by immunoSEQ multiplex PCR, the TCRdb table keeps only in-frame clones and is missing some. The repertoire consists of 15,000 to 20,000 clones, none detected only once.

Sequenced sample: peripheral blood mononuclear cells. The rearrangement uses TRBV2 and TRBJ2-2; a weak D match, TRBD1 (5 bases). This sequence originates from a human donor with common variable immunodeficiency. CDR3 DNA, as far as it was read: TGTGCCAGCCGGGTTGGGGCCTCTAACACCGGGGAG. The encoded protein is CASRVGASNTGE. The entire CDR3 sequence reads CASRVGASNTGELFF.